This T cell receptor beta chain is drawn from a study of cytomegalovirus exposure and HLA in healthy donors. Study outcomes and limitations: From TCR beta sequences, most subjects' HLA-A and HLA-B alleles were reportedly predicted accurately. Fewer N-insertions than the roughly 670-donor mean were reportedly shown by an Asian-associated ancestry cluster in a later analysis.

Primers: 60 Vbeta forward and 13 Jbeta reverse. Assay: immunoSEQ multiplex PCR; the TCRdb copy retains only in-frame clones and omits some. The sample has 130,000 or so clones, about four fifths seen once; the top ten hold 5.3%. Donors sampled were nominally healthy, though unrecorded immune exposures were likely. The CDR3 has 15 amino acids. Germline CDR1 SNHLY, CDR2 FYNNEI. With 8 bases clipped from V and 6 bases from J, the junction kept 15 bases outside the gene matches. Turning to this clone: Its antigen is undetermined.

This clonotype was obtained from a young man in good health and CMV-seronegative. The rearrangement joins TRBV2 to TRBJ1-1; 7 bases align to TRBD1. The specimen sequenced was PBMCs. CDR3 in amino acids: CASAPKGARSAEAFF. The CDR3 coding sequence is TGTGCCAGCGCCCCGAAGGGGGCCAGGAGCGCTGAAGCTTTCTTT.